This is a list of T cell receptor beta chains from one sample in a study of blood T cell repertoires in COVID-19. The protocol was immunoSEQ multiplex PCR, while the TCRdb copy is restricted to in-frame clones and leaves out a portion. In the table there are roughly 50,000 clones, around 85% of which are singletons. Sequenced sample: peripheral blood. The receptors derive from a woman older than 75 with acute or convalescent COVID-19. CDR3s include the opening cysteine and the closing phenylalanine or tryptophan. Size is stated for part of the rows, as once, few or many counts, or as a class when the clone is expanded.

J | size | V | CDR3
TRBJ2-7 | . | TRBV24-1 | CATSDLGPREGEGYEQYF
TRBJ2-7 | once | TRBV30 | CAWSVSWTSGSAYEQYF
TRBJ1-1 | . | TRBV18 | CASSPRQGAWTEAFF
TRBJ1-2 | . | TRBV18 | CASSPPSATAVGYTF
TRBJ2-1 | . | TRBV19 | CASSIFAGVLDEQFF
TRBJ2-7 | . | TRBV9 | CASSAAGTALSYEQYF
TRBJ2-7 | . | TRBV11-2 | CASSFGRRAPYEQYF
TRBJ2-1 | . | TRBV6-5 | CASSTGSENEQFF
TRBJ1-1 | few | TRBV2 | CASIQGTEAFF
TRBJ1-4 | . | TRBV6-1 | CASSASVPGQGARGEKLFF
TRBJ1-1 | . | TRBV11-2 | CASSARQGNTEAFF
TRBJ1-2 | . | TRBV30 | CAWSSGREEYGYTF
TRBJ1-5 | . | TRBV19 | CASSIDKDRGRLSNQPQHF
TRBJ1-4 | . | TRBV19 | CASSTLMTGTTNEKLFF
TRBJ1-5 | . | TRBV30 | CAWSGQGTPQHF
TRBJ1-2 | few | TRBV12-3/TRBV12-4 | CASRPYLQDGYTF
TRBJ2-7 | . | TRBV7-2 | CASSQDRKSSYEQYF
TRBJ1-1 | . | TRBV6-5 | CASSSGRDDTEAFF
TRBJ2-1 | few | TRBV27 | CASSPTPTGDNEQFF
TRBJ2-1 | . | TRBV19 | CASSIVASRNEQFF
TRBJ1-1 | . | TRBV10-3 | CAISEGGNMNTEAFF
TRBJ1-3 | . | TRBV13 | CASSLPIGNTIYF
TRBJ1-2 | . | TRBV9 | CASSVEGDSFYGYTF
TRBJ2-5 | . | TRBV19 | CASSIPTGAWGETQYF
TRBJ1-2 | once | TRBV21-1 | CASSSRTLQQGFLYGYTF
TRBJ2-7 | . | TRBV6-5 | CASSTVDSYEQYF
TRBJ1-4 | . | TRBV2 | CASSAGATNEKLFF
TRBJ2-7 | . | TRBV6-1 | CASSEAQARSYEQYF
TRBJ1-2 | . | TRBV3-1/TRBV3-2 | CASSQDGQGYGYTF
TRBJ1-1 | . | TRBV10-2 | CASSLDRESTEAFF
TRBJ2-7 | . | TRBV5-1 | CASRWEGTGYHEQYF
TRBJ1-1 | . | TRBV2 | CASSQGANTEAFF
TRBJ2-2 | few | TRBV10-2 | CASSEFRPNTGELFF
TRBJ2-3 | once | TRBV2 | CASTGQGADTQYF
TRBJ2-7 | . | TRBV4-2 | CASSQGLAGSYEQYF
TRBJ2-3 | . | TRBV2 | CASKKRDRGTDTQYF
TRBJ2-1 | . | TRBV4-1 | CASSQLGTSGGLYNEQFF
TRBJ1-1 | . | TRBV10-2 | CASILGGNTEAFF
TRBJ2-7 | . | TRBV5-1 | CASSSSGGAYEQYF
TRBJ1-1 | . | TRBV18 | CASSLQGANTEAFF
TRBJ1-2 | . | TRBV2 | CASSRGGATANYGYTF
TRBJ1-5 | . | TRBV4-2 | CASSQEGPGGFSTARNQPQHF
TRBJ2-3 | . | TRBV30 | CAWSGLAGMDTQYF
TRBJ2-5 | . | TRBV18 | CASSPPAAGKTQYF
TRBJ2-5 | . | TRBV5-1 | CASSLVGTSGGRTQYF
TRBJ2-5 | . | TRBV6-6 | CASSPMSTSGGETQYF
TRBJ1-1 | once | TRBV7-2 | CASSSFRGVAFF
TRBJ1-5 | . | TRBV19 | CASIDSNSNQPQHF
TRBJ2-3 | . | TRBV2 | CASKAPGTTTDTQYF